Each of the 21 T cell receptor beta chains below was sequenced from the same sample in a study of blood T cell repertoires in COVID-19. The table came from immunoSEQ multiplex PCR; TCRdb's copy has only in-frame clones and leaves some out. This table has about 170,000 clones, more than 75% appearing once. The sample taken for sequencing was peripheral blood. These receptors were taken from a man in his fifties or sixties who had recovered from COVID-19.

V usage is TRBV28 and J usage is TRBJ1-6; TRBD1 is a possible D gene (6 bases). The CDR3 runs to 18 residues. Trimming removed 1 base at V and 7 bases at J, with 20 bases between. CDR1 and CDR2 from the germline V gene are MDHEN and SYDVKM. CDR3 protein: CASSLSLGGGHGNSPLHF. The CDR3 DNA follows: TGTGCCAGCAGTTTATCCCTGGGCGGGGGGCATGGGAATTCACCCCTCCACTTT.

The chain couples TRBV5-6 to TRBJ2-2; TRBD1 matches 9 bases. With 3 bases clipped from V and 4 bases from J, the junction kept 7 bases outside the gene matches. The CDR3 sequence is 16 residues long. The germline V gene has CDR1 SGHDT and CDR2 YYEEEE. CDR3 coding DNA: TGTGCCAGCAGCTCGTCGGGACAGGGTATCACCGGGGAGCTGTTTTTT. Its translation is CASSSSGQGITGELFF.

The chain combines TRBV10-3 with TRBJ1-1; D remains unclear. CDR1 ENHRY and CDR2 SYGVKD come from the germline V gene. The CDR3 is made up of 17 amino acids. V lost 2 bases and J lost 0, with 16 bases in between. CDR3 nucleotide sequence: TGTGCCATCAGTGAGAGAGGAGGCTACAGCGTGAACACTGAAGCTTTCTTT. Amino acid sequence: CAISERGGYSVNTEAFF.

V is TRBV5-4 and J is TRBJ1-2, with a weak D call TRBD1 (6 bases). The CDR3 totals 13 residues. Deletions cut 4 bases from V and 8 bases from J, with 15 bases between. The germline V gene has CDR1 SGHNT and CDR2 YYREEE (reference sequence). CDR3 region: CASSDYRDRGYTF. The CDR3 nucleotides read TGTGCCAGCAGCGATTACAGGGACCGCGGCTACACCTTC.

The CDR3 coding sequence is TGTGCCAGCAGTGATTTTAACAATGAGCAGTTCTTC. Residues: CASSDFNNEQFF. The chain carries TRBV6-4 and TRBJ2-1; D remains ambiguous. The CDR3 length is 12 residues. Trimming shortened V by 3 bases and J by 5 bases, and 5 bases separated the two germline ends. Germline CDR1 and CDR2: MRHNA and SNTAGT.

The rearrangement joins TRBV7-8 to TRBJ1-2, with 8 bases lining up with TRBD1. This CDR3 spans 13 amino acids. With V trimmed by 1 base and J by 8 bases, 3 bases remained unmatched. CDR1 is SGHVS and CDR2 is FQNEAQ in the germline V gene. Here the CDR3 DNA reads TGTGCCAGCAGCTTAGTGGACAGGGCGGGCTACACCTTC. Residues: CASSLVDRAGYTF.

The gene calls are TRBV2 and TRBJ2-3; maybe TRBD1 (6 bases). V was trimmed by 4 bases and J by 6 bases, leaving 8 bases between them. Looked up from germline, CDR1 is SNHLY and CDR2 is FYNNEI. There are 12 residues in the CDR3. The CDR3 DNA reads TGTGCCAGCAGTGGGACAGAGGATACGCAGTATTTT. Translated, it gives CASSGTEDTQYF.

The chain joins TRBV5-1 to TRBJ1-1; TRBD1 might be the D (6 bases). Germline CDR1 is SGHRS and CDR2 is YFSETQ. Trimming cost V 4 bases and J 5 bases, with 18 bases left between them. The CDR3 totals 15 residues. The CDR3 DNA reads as TGCGCCAGCAGCCTTGCGGGGGGGCCGGGGACTGAAGCTTTCTTT. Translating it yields CASSLAGGPGTEAFF.

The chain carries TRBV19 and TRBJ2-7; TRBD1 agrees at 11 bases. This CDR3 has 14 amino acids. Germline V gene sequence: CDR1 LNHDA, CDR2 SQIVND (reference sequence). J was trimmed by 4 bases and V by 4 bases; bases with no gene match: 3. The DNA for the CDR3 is TGTGCCAGTAGTACGGGACAGGGGGTATACGAGCAGTACTTC. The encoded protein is CASSTGQGVYEQYF.

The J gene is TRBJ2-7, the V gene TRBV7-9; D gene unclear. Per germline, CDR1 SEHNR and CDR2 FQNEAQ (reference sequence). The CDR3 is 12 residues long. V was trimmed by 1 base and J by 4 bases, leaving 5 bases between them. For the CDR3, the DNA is TGTGCCAGCAGCTTAGGCAGATACGAGCAGTACTTC. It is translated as CASSLGRYEQYF.

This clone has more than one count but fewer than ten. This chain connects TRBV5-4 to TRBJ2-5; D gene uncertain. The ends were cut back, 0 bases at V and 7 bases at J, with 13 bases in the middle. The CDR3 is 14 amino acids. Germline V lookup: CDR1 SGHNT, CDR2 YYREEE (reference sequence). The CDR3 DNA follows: TGTGCCAGCAGCTTGGACATTCCCTCGGGGACCCAGTACTTC. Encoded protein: CASSLDIPSGTQYF.

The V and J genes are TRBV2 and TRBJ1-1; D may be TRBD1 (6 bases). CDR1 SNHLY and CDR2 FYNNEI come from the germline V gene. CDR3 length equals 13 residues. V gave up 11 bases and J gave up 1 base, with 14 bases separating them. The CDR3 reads CAQTWGQNTEAFF. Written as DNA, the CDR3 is TGTGCCCAGACCTGGGGGCAGAACACTGAAGCTTTCTTT. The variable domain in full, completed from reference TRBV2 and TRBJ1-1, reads EPEVTQTPSHQVTQMGQEVILRCVPISNHLYFYWYRQILGQKVEFLVSFYNNEISEKSEIFDDQFSVERPDGSNFTLKIRSTKLEDSAMYFCAQTWGQNTEAFFGQGTRLTVV.

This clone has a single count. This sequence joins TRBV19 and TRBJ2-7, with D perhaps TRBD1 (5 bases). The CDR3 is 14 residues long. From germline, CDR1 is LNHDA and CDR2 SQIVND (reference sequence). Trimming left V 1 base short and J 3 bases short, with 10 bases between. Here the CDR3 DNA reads TGTGCCAGTAGTATAGGCGCAGGGCGCTACGAGCAGTACTTC. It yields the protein CASSIGAGRYEQYF. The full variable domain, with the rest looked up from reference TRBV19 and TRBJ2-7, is DGGITQSPKYLFRKEGQNVTLSCEQNLNHDAMYWYRQDPGQGLRLIYYSQIVNDFQKGDIAEGYSVSREKKESFPLTVTSAQKNPTAFYLCASSIGAGRYEQYFGPGTRLTVT.

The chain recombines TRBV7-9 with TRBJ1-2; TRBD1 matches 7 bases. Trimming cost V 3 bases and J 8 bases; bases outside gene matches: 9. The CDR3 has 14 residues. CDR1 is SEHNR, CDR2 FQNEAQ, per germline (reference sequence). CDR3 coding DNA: TGTGCCAGCAGCTTCGGACAGGAGTACAGGGGCTACACCTTC. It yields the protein CASSFGQEYRGYTF.

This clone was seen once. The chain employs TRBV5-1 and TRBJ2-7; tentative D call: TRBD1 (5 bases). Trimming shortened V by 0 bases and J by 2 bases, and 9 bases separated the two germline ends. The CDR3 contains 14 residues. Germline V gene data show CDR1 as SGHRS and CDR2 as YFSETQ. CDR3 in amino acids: CASSLGDRAYEQYF. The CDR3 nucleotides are TGCGCCAGCAGCTTGGGCGACAGAGCCTACGAGCAGTACTTC.

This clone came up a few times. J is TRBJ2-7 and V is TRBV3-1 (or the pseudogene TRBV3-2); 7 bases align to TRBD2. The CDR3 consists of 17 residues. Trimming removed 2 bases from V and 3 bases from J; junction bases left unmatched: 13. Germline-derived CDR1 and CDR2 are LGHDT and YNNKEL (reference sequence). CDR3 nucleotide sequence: TGTGCCAGCAGCCAAAGTGGGCCGCCAGCGGGAAACTACGAGCAGTACTTC. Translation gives CASSQSGPPAGNYEQYF.

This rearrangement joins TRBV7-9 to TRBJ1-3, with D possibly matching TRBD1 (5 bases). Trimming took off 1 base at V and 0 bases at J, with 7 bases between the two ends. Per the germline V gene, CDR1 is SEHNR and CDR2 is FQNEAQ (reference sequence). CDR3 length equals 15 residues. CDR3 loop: CASSLDRTSGNTIYF. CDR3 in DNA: TGTGCCAGCAGCTTAGACAGGACCTCTGGAAACACCATATATTTT.

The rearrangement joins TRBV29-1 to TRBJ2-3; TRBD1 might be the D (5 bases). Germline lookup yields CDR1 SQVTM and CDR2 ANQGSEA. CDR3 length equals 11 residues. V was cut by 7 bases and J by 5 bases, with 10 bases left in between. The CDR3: CSGRARDTQYF. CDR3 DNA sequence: TGCAGCGGCAGGGCAAGAGATACGCAGTATTTT.

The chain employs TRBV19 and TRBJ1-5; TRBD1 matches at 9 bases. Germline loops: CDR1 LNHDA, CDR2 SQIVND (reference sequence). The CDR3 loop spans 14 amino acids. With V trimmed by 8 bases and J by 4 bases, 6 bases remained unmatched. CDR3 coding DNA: TGTGCCAGTCGGGACAGGGTTGGGAATCAGCCCCAGCATTTT. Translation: CASRDRVGNQPQHF. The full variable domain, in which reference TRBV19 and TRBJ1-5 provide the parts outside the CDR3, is DGGITQSPKYLFRKEGQNVTLSCEQNLNHDAMYWYRQDPGQGLRLIYYSQIVNDFQKGDIAEGYSVSREKKESFPLTVTSAQKNPTAFYLCASRDRVGNQPQHFGDGTRLSIL.

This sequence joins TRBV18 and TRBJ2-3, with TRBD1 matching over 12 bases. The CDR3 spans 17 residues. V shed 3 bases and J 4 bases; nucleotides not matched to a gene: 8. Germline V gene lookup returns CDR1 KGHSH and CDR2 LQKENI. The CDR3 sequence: CASSPYLGQGAADTQYF. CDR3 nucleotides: TGTGCCAGCTCACCCTATTTGGGACAGGGGGCCGCAGATACGCAGTATTTT.

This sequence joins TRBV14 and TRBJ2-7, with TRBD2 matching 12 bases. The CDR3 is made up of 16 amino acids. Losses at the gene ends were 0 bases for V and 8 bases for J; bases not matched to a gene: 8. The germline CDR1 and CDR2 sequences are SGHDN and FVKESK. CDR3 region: CASSQDLRLAGAQQYF. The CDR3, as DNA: TGTGCCAGCAGCCAAGATTTGCGACTAGCGGGAGCCCAGCAGTACTTC.